This T cell receptor (beta chain) was sequenced in a study of blood T cell repertoires in COVID-19. Looking at the study overall: Sources were T cells, B-cell-depleted T cells, or PBMCs; the material itself was cDNA or gDNA.

All enrollees were about 18 to 90 years old and from under 25 US areas. Cohort placement rested on clinical history that participants reported themselves. The CDR3 has 13 residues. Germline loops: CDR1 SGHTA, CDR2 FQGNSA. Unmatched junction bases numbered 3, after V lost 7 bases and J lost 5 bases. Under the authors' procedure: Using reference gene primer amplification, nucleated cell counts were estimated. Using immunoSEQ multiplex PCR, the repertoire was profiled, and TCRdb retains in-frame clones only, with some absent. The V and J calls and clone size come from that table; D and trimming were worked out from the DNA. The data show under 350,000 clones, 80% to 90% seen once.

This chain uses TRBV7-2 with TRBJ2-2; 8 bases line up with TRBD2. This TCR was recovered from a woman in her 40s with acute COVID-19. Sequencing input: PBMCs or T cells enriched from blood (not recorded which). CDR3 region: CASMAGGTGELFF. The CDR3 DNA follows: TGTGCCAGCATGGCGGGGGGAACCGGGGAGCTGTTTTTT.